Sequencing of this T cell receptor (beta chain) was carried out in a study of control samples from healthy donors and cancer patients. The table came from immunoSEQ multiplex PCR; TCRdb's copy has only in-frame clones and leaves some out. There are 25,000 to 30,000 clones in the sample; 85% occur only once, and around 7% lies in the top ten. Per germline, CDR1 MGHRA and CDR2 YSYEKL. CDR3 length: 15 amino acids. Trimming cost V 1 base and J 0 bases, with 8 bases left between them. The clonotype was recovered from a woman aged 55 to 70 with head and neck cancer. Sequencing was performed on PBMCs. The chain has TRBV4-1 and TRBJ2-3; D may match TRBD1 or TRBD2 (5 bases each). The DNA for the CDR3 is TGCGCCAGCAGCCAAGCGGGGACCAGCACAGATACGCAGTATTTT. Its protein is CASSQAGTSTDTQYF.